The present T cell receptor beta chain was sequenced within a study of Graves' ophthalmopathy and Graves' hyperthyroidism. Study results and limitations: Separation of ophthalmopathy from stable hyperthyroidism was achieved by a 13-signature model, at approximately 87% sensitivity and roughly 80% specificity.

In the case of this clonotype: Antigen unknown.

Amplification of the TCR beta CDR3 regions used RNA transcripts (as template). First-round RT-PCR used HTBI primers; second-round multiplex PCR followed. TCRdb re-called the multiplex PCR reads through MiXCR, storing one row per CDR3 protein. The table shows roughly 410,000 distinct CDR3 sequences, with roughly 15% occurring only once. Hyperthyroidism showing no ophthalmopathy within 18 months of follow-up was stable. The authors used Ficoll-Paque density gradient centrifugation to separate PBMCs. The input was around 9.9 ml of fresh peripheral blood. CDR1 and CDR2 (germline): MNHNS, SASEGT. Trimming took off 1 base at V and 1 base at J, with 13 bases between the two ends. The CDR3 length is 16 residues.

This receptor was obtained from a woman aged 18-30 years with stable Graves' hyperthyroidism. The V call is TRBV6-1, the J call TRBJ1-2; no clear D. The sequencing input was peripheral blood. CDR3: CASSEEAREVNYGYTF. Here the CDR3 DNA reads TGTGCCAGCAGTGAAGAGGCCCGGGAAGTTAACTATGGCTACACCTTC.